Shown below are 28 T cell receptor beta chains from a single sample sequenced in a study of T cells expressing NK-cell markers. TCRdb re-called the 5' RACE reads and catalogs CDR3 proteins one per entry, DNA excluded. The clone table shows about 160,000 distinct CDR3 sequences, with the ten largest holding approximately 18%. Sequenced input: blood T cells: a sorted CD56 or NKG2C T cell subset, CD4+ or CD8+ T cells, or bulk PBMC T cells (not recorded which). These receptor sequences come from a woman between 18 and 75 years old in good health.

The chain carries TRBV20-1 and TRBJ2-1; TCRdb gives TRBD1 as the D gene, but with no DNA this cannot be confirmed. CDR3 length equals 15 residues. The germline V gene has CDR1 DFQATT and CDR2 SNEGSKA (reference sequence). The chain's CDR3 is CSARDPGSGGGEQFF.

The J gene is TRBJ1-2, the V gene TRBV3-1. The germline V gene encodes CDR1 LGHDT and CDR2 YNNKEL (reference sequence). This CDR3 comprises 13 residues. Here the CDR3 reads CASSQPSRSGYTF.

This chain uses TRBV18 with TRBJ1-2; absent DNA, TCRdb's TRBD1 call cannot be checked. Germline values: CDR1 KGHSH, CDR2 LQKENI. CDR3 length: 15 amino acids. The CDR3 sequence is CASSPPGQGLHGYTF. The complete variable domain, with remaining parts taken from reference TRBV18 and TRBJ1-2, reads NAGVMQNPRHLVRRRGQEARLRCSPMKGHSHVYWYRQLPEEGLKFMVYLQKENIIDESGMPKERFSAEFPKEGPSILRIQQVVRGDSAAYFCASSPPGQGLHGYTFGSGTRLTVV.

V usage is TRBV12-3 or TRBV12-4 and J usage is TRBJ2-7; checking the TCRdb D call of TRBD1 is not possible without DNA. This CDR3 spans 13 amino acids. The CDR3 spells CASSPLEVSEQYF.

The rearrangement uses TRBV6-1 and TRBJ2-1; checking the TCRdb D call of TRBD2 is not possible without DNA. The CDR3 contains 15 residues. From germline, CDR1 is MNHNS and CDR2 SASEGT. CDR3 residues: CASSISSGHYNEQFF.

The V and J genes are TRBV7-3 and TRBJ2-5; TCRdb selects TRBD2, and the lack of DNA leaves this call unchecked. The CDR3 totals 17 residues. CDR1 and CDR2 (germline): SGHTA, FQGTGA. The CDR3 protein is CASSLRTSSRSQETQYF.

The V and J genes are TRBV15 and TRBJ2-1. CDR1 is LNHNV, CDR2 YYDKDF, per germline (reference sequence). The CDR3 extends over 15 amino acids. The CDR3 reads CATSPRRVAYNEQFF.

The CDR3 here is CASSLPDRGYPEAFF. V is TRBV7-9 and J is TRBJ1-1; the D call from TCRdb, TRBD1, cannot be confirmed without DNA. Germline V gene sequence: CDR1 SEHNR, CDR2 FQNEAQ (reference sequence). The CDR3 contains 15 residues.

The chain has TRBV24-1 and TRBJ2-2; with no DNA, the TCRdb D assignment of TRBD2 cannot be verified. CDR1 and CDR2 (germline): KGHDR, SFDVKD. The CDR3 totals 22 residues. This CDR3 is CATSDLQEQGISGGLSTGELFF.

The gene calls are TRBV10-3 and TRBJ2-1. The CDR3 covers 14 residues. Germline V gene sequence: CDR1 ENHRY, CDR2 SYGVKD. CDR3 amino acids: CAISSGGPYNEQFF.

The chain links TRBV2 to TRBJ2-6; TCRdb lists TRBD2, though no DNA is available to test this call. This CDR3 comprises 18 residues. The V gene's germline CDR1 is SNHLY and CDR2 FYNNEI. The CDR3 spells CASSVLAGALSGANVLTF.

This chain joins TRBV3-1 and TRBJ1-3. The CDR3 has 14 amino acids. Germline assignment: CDR1 LGHDT and CDR2 YNNKEL (reference sequence). The CDR3: CASSQTYSGNTIYF.

The V and J genes are TRBV5-1 and TRBJ1-6. CDR1 is SGHRS, CDR2 YFSETQ, per germline. The CDR3 runs 16 residues. The CDR3 reads CASSFGPDGNNSPLHF.

The chain carries TRBV2 and TRBJ1-1; TCRdb selects TRBD1, and the lack of DNA leaves this call unchecked. This CDR3 comprises 12 residues. Germline CDR1 SNHLY, CDR2 FYNNEI. The CDR3 sequence: CASRDRGTEAFF.

This chain connects TRBV7-9 to TRBJ1-1. This CDR3 has 13 amino acids. The germline V gene encodes CDR1 SEHNR and CDR2 FQNEAQ (reference sequence). Here the CDR3 reads CASSLEREGKAFF.

V usage is TRBV5-1 and J usage is TRBJ2-7; TCRdb's assignment of TRBD1 cannot be checked, as there is no DNA. CDR1 is SGHRS, CDR2 YFSETQ, per germline. The CDR3 sequence is 14 residues long. CDR3 sequence: CASSQGISYNEQYF.

V gene TRBV6-1 combines with J gene TRBJ2-3; TCRdb's D call of TRBD1 is untestable without DNA. The germline V gene has CDR1 MNHNS and CDR2 SASEGT. The CDR3 sequence is 13 residues long. The CDR3 spells CASSENRPDTQYF.

The chain combines TRBV20-1 with TRBJ1-5. The CDR3 is 14 amino acids. Germline CDR1 DFQATT, CDR2 SNEGSKA (reference sequence). The CDR3 sequence: CSASTLWGNQPQHF.

V gene TRBV5-1 combines with J gene TRBJ2-6. This CDR3 contains 15 residues. Germline CDR1 is SGHRS and CDR2 is YFSETQ. The CDR3 sequence is CASSLGVPGANVLTF.

J is TRBJ2-3 and V is TRBV7-2; as DNA is missing, the TRBD1 call by TCRdb cannot be tested. The CDR3 has 16 amino acids. Germline V CDR1 and CDR2: SGHTA, FQGNSA. The CDR3 sequence: CASSLGGGIREAPQYF.

This chain joins TRBV7-3 and TRBJ2-2; absent DNA, TCRdb's TRBD2 call cannot be checked. Per the germline V gene, CDR1 is SGHTA and CDR2 is FQGTGA. CDR3 length equals 15 residues. The CDR3: CASSLSLAGTGELFF. Complete variable domain (other parts from reference TRBV7-3 and TRBJ2-2): GAGVSQTPSNKVTEKGKYVELRCDPISGHTALYWYRQSLGQGPEFLIYFQGTGAADDSGLPNDRFFAVRPEGSVSTLKIQRTERGDSAVYLCASSLSLAGTGELFFGEGSRLTVL.

CDR3 protein: CASSLLGGTNTEAFF. The rearrangement joins TRBV5-1 to TRBJ1-1. The CDR3 is made up of 15 amino acids. Germline V gives CDR1 SGHRS, CDR2 YFSETQ. Drawing the rest from reference TRBV5-1 and TRBJ1-1, the complete variable domain is KAGVTQTPRYLIKTRGQQVTLSCSPISGHRSVSWYQQTPGQGLQFLFEYFSETQRNKGNFPGRFSGRQFSNSRSEMNVSTLELGDSALYLCASSLLGGTNTEAFFGQGTRLTVV.

The chain uses TRBV7-9 and TRBJ1-6. Germline values: CDR1 SEHNR, CDR2 FQNEAQ (reference sequence). The CDR3 loop spans 13 amino acids. The CDR3 sequence is CASSWDGVSPLHF.

This rearrangement joins TRBV12-3 or TRBV12-4 to TRBJ1-2; TCRdb indicates TRBD1, and absent DNA this call remains unverified. The CDR3 totals 14 residues. The CDR3 spells CASRQQGTNYGYTF.

CDR3 loop: CASSQAFGHEQFF. The chain employs TRBV3-1 and TRBJ2-1. The germline gives CDR1 LGHDT, CDR2 YNNKEL (reference sequence). The CDR3 spans 13 residues.

The CDR3 loop reads CASSPLRHEQFF. J is TRBJ2-1 and V is TRBV12-3 or TRBV12-4. This CDR3 is built from 12 residues.

This sequence joins TRBV4-2 and TRBJ2-2. The CDR3 has 16 residues. The germline V gene encodes CDR1 LGHNA and CDR2 YNFKEQ. This CDR3 reads CASSQAYAEDTGELFF.

The gene calls are TRBV4-1 and TRBJ1-1; TCRdb proposes TRBD1, but this gene call is untestable without DNA. Germline assignment: CDR1 MGHRA and CDR2 YSYEKL. The CDR3 runs 14 residues. CDR3 sequence reads: CASSLLGGNTEAFF.